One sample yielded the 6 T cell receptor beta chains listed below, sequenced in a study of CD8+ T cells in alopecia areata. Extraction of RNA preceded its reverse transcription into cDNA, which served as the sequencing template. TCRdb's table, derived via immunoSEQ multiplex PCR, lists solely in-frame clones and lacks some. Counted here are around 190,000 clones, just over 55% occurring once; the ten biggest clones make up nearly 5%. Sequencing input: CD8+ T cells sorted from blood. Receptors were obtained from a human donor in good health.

CDR3 sequence: CASSPGTGNYEQYF. CDR3 nucleotide sequence: TGTGCCAGCAGCCCCGGGACAGGGAATTACGAGCAGTACTTC. V is TRBV6-1 and J is TRBJ2-7, with 9 bases lining up with TRBD1. This CDR3 has 14 amino acids. Germline loops: CDR1 MNHNS, CDR2 SASEGT. The junction had 7 bases not matched to a gene; V was cut back by 6 bases and J by 4 bases.

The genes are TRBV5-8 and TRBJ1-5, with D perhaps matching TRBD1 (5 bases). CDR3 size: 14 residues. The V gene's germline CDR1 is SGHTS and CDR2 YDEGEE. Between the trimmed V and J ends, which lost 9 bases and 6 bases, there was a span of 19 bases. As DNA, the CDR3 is TGTGCCACCACTGGGACGAGAGGTGGTCAGCCCCAGCATTTT. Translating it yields CATTGTRGGQPQHF.

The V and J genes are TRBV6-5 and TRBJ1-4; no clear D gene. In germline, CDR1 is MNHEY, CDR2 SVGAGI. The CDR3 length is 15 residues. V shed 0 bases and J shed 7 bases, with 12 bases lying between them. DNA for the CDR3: TGTGCCAGCAGTTACTCGCGGGGTACGGTTGAAAAACTGTTTTTT. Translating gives CASSYSRGTVEKLFF.

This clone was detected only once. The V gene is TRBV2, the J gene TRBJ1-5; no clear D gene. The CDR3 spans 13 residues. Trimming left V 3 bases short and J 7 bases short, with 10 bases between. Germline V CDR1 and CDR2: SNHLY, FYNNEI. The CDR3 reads CASSDEGVQPQHF. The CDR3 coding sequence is TGTGCCAGCAGTGACGAGGGTGTCCAGCCCCAGCATTTT.

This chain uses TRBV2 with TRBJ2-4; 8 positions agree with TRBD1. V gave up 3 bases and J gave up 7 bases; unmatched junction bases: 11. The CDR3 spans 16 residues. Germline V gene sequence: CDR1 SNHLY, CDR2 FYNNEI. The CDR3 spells CASSDPQDRVLNIQYF. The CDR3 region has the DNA TGTGCCAGCAGTGACCCCCAGGACAGGGTGTTGAACATTCAGTACTTC.

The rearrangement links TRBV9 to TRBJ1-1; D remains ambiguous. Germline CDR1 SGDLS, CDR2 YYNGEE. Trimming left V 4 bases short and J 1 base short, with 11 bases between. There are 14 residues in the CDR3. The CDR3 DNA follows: TGTGCCAGCAGCACCCACCCAGGGAACACTGAAGCTTTCTTT. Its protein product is CASSTHPGNTEAFF.